This T cell receptor (beta chain) emerged from a study of T cell repertoires in cytomegalovirus infection. Study at large: CMV infection together with matching HLA type was indicated by public TCR beta signatures.

In this sample, this clonotype turned up many times. Its antigen is still unknown. Findings and caveats of the study: Using cumulative public TCR beta family frequency, the authors identified those who carried CMV together with the relevant HLA. Across the ex vivo response, the dominant clonotypes were HLA-C-restricted CMV-specific TCR beta clonotypes.

TCRdb reprocessed the reads via MiXCR and lists one record per CDR3 protein. The table has over 100,000 distinct CDR3 sequences, 10% seen once. The CDR3 is 14 amino acids. With 3 bases removed from V and 3 bases from J, the gap between germline ends came to 9 bases. Sequenced input: PBMCs, sequenced either directly or after in vitro stimulation (not recorded which). The TCR originated in a human donor in good health (CMV status not recorded). Some clones in this sample may be carry-over from other donors' samples. The rearrangement uses TRBV12-3 or TRBV12-4 and TRBJ1-5, with D perhaps TRBD1 (6 bases). The CDR3 nucleotides read TGTGCCAGCAGTTTGTCAGGGGACAATCAGCCCCAGCATTTT. Its translation is CASSLSGDNQPQHF.